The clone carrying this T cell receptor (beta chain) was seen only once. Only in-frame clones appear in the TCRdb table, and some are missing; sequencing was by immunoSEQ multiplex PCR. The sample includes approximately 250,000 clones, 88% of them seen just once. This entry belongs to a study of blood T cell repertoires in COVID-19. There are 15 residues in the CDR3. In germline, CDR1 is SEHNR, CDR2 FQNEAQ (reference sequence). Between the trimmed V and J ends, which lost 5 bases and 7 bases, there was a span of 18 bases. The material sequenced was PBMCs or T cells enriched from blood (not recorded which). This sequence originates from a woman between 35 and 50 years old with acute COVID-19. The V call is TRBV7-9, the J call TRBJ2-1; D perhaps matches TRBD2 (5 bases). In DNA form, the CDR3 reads TGTGCCAGCAGCCGTTTTCGAGAGGGAATTAATGAGCAGTTCTTC. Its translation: CASSRFREGINEQFF.